The 14 T cell receptor beta chains below all came from one sample that was sequenced in a study of blood T cells in healthy people across ages. The use of a sample-barcoded 5' primer and a J-beta primer mix characterized a second PCR of roughly 6 to 11 cycles. TCRdb called the 5' RACE reads again in MiXCR, with one record for every CDR3 protein. The sample has 1,300,000 or so distinct CDR3 sequences, 45% to 70% seen once. Specimen: blood. The receptors originated from a young man in good health.

Details on this clonotype: One end of the junction does not line up with germline, which may come from a read error. This sequence joins TRBV6-1 and TRBJ1-2, with D maybe TRBD1 (5 bases). The CDR3 runs 16 residues. Germline V gene lookup returns CDR1 MNHNS and CDR2 SASEGT. Here the CDR3 DNA reads TGTGCCGGCAGTGCCTATGGGGGGGAGTCGTTCTACGGCTACACCTTC. Its translation is CAGSAYGGESFYGYTF.

The chain joins TRBV6-1 to TRBJ1-2; a weak D match, TRBD1 (5 bases). Germline loops: CDR1 MNHNS, CDR2 SASEGT. This CDR3 spans 11 amino acids. V lost 3 bases and J lost 8, with 7 bases in between. CDR3 coding DNA: TGTGCCAGCAGTGACCCAGGGGGCTACACCTTC. Its translation is CASSDPGGYTF.

This clonotype has just a few counts. The gene calls are TRBV28 and TRBJ2-3; TRBD2 matches 7 bases. CDR1 is MDHEN and CDR2 is SYDVKM in the germline V gene. The CDR3 length is 19 residues. Unmatched junction bases numbered 20, after V lost 8 bases and J lost 0 bases. CDR3 amino acids: CASVPRGLAAPPSTDTQYF. Written as DNA, the CDR3 is TGTGCCAGCGTTCCCCGTGGCCTAGCGGCTCCCCCTAGCACAGATACGCAGTATTTT.

This clonotype has a handful of counts. This chain links TRBV12-3 or TRBV12-4 with TRBJ2-7, with D uncertain. The CDR3 sequence is 13 residues long. V was shortened by 3 bases and J by 0 bases, with 6 bases between the two germline ends. This CDR3 reads CASSFYSSYEQYF. The CDR3 DNA reads TGTGCCAGCAGTTTTTATAGCTCCTACGAGCAGTACTTC.

This clonotype is a singleton in its sample. At one of its ends the junction is not consistent with the germline gene, which may arise from a read error. The chain couples TRBV18 to TRBJ1-2, with TRBD1 matching over 12 bases. The germline V gene has CDR1 KGHSH and CDR2 LQKENI. The CDR3 runs to 18 residues. The CDR3 DNA sequence: TGCGCCAGCTCACCAGAGTTGATGGGACAGGGGGCGGCAAATGGCTACACCTTC. Translation gives CASSPELMGQGAANGYTF.

This clonotype was recorded a few times. The CDR3: CASSQGWVGRSYNEQFF. CDR3 bases: TGTGCCAGCAGCCAGGGGTGGGTGGGGAGATCCTACAATGAGCAGTTCTTC. The chain couples TRBV3-1 to TRBJ2-1; D possibly corresponds to TRBD2 (5 bases). The CDR3 spans 17 residues. Germline CDR1 reads LGHDT; CDR2 reads YNNKEL (reference sequence). V shed 3 bases and J shed 1 base, with 16 bases lying between them.

This chain connects TRBV12-3 or TRBV12-4 to TRBJ2-4; D possibly uses TRBD1 or TRBD2 (5 bases each). The J call may be in error: the DNA end matches TRBJ2-7 better. This CDR3 is 15 amino acids long. CDR3 nucleotide sequence: TGTGCCAGCAGTTATATGGCGAGGGGCGGGTACGAGCAGTACTTC. Protein sequence: CASSYMARGGYEQYF.

The chain couples TRBV28 to TRBJ2-4; the match to TRBD2 covers 8 bases. The J call may be in error: the DNA end matches TRBJ2-7 better. From germline, CDR1 is MDHEN and CDR2 SYDVKM. The CDR3 totals 15 residues. In DNA form, the CDR3 reads TGTGCCAGCAGTAGCAGCGATAGCGGGATTTACGAGCAGTACTTC. Amino acids: CASSSSDSGIYEQYF.

A few counts support this clonotype. V is TRBV6-5 and J is TRBJ2-7; possibly TRBD2 for D (5 bases). The CDR3 consists of 14 residues. V was cut by 0 bases and J by 1 base, with 7 bases left in between. Germline V gives CDR1 MNHEY, CDR2 SVGAGI. The chain's CDR3 is CASSYSGVSYEQYF. The DNA of the CDR3 is TGTGCCAGCAGTTACTCCGGGGTATCCTACGAGCAGTACTTC.

This sequence joins TRBV27 and TRBJ1-6; TRBD1 agrees at 9 bases. Germline V lookup: CDR1 MNHEY, CDR2 SMNVEV (reference sequence). There are 16 residues in the CDR3. Trimming removed 1 base from V and 10 bases from J; junction bases left unmatched: 8. In DNA form, the CDR3 reads TGTGCCAGCAGTTTATTCCTCGGACAGGGGAACTCACCCCTCCACTTT. Its translation is CASSLFLGQGNSPLHF.

The rearrangement uses TRBV6-6 and TRBJ2-1, with D possibly called TRBD1 or TRBD2 (5 bases each). V dropped 4 bases and J dropped 9 bases, with 16 bases sitting between them. This CDR3 comprises 14 residues. The germline CDR1 and CDR2 sequences are MNHNY and SVGAGI (reference sequence). In DNA form, the CDR3 reads TGTGCCAGCAGTTCGGGACCCCTACGTGGTGAGCAGTTCTTC. It encodes CASSSGPLRGEQFF.

The rearrangement uses TRBV28 and TRBJ2-7, with 11 bases matching TRBD1. Germline CDR1 and CDR2: MDHEN and SYDVKM. The CDR3 is 17 residues long. V lost 4 bases to trimming and J lost 8 bases; unmatched junction nucleotides: 16. CDR3 residues: CASSSISFTGQGGKQYF. For the CDR3, the DNA is TGTGCCAGCAGTTCTATATCCTTTACGGGACAGGGGGGGAAGCAGTACTTC.

V gene TRBV20-1 combines with J gene TRBJ1-6; TRBD1 might be the D (6 bases). Germline CDR1 reads DFQATT; CDR2 reads SNEGSKA (reference sequence). Trimming shortened V by 6 bases and J by 7 bases, and 13 bases separated the two germline ends. The CDR3 length is 13 residues. The CDR3 sequence: CSAKTGWNSPLHF. CDR3 coding DNA: TGCAGTGCCAAAACAGGGTGGAATTCACCCCTCCACTTT.

V usage is TRBV3-1 and J usage is TRBJ2-1; 10 nucleotides line up with TRBD2. Germline CDR1 is LGHDT and CDR2 is YNNKEL (reference sequence). CDR3 size: 17 residues. J lost 7 bases, V lost 4 bases, and 13 bases had no gene match. In nucleotides, the CDR3 is TGTGCCAGCAGCCGGGGGTTAGCGGGAGGTCGTAGGAATGAGCAGTTCTTC. The encoded protein is CASSRGLAGGRRNEQFF.